The 15 T cell receptor beta chains given below trace back to one sample, sequenced in a study of T cell clonality in common variable immunodeficiency. What these receptors recognize is not known. Study outcomes and limitations: Fewer deletions and N-nucleotide insertions were reportedly seen in common variable immunodeficiency TCR beta sequences.

Sequencing was performed with immunoSEQ multiplex PCR; in TCRdb, only in-frame clones are kept and a portion is missing. This sample has 20,000 or so clones and no singletons, with over 2% in the ten largest. Sequenced: peripheral blood mononuclear cells. These receptors all come from a human donor with common variable immunodeficiency.

This clone appeared a few times. The read gets to within 3 residues of the CDR3 end, and the germline J gene fills in the rest. The chain carries TRBV19 and TRBJ1-2; 9 positions agree with TRBD1. The CDR3 covers 16 residues. J lost 1 base, V lost 10 bases, and 13 bases had no gene match. Germline CDR1 is LNHDA and CDR2 is SQIVND (reference sequence). The sequenced CDR3 bases are TGTGCCACCGGACGGAAGGGACAGGGAATTAACTATGGC. Protein product: CATGRKGQGINYG. The complete CDR3 sequence is CATGRKGQGINYGYTF.

About this clone: The read comes to an end 3 residues before the CDR3 does, leaving the germline J gene to fill in the end. The chain combines TRBV2 with TRBJ2-2; TRBD2 aligns across 13 bases. This CDR3 spans 17 amino acids. CDR1 is SNHLY and CDR2 is FYNNEI in the germline V gene. Trimming at V came to 6 bases and at J to 5 bases, leaving 9 bases not matched to a gene. CDR3: CASRPLAGGPRTGELFF. The DNA read from the CDR3 is TGTGCCAGCAGGCCACTAGCGGGAGGGCCGCGGACCGGGGAG.

In its sample, this clone was seen many times. The read ends 3 residues shy of where the CDR3 ends; the end is completed using the germline J gene. V gene TRBV4-1 combines with J gene TRBJ2-6, with D possibly matching TRBD2 (6 bases). This CDR3 is 16 amino acids long. Germline V gene sequence: CDR1 MGHRA, CDR2 YSYEKL. V was clipped by 3 bases and J by 2 bases, with 11 bases between them. CDR3 bases read: TGCGCCAGCAGCCAGGAGGGGCTTCCTGGGGCCAACGTC. Its translation is CASSQEGLPGANV. The full CDR3 sequence reads CASSQEGLPGANVLTF.

This clone was seen only a few times. The sequence runs out 3 residues before the end of the CDR3; the remainder is reconstructed from the germline J gene. The J gene is TRBJ1-6, the V gene TRBV7-8; 7 bases match TRBD1. This CDR3 spans 15 amino acids. Germline trimming cut 1 base from V and 9 bases from J; bases unmatched to any gene: 6. Germline CDR1 and CDR2: SGHVS and FQNEAQ. The CDR3 region is CASSLGQGVGSPLHF. The sequenced part of the CDR3 DNA is TGTGCCAGCAGCTTAGGACAGGGAGTGGGTTCACCC. Based on the CDR3 plus reference TRBV7-8 and TRBJ1-6, the full variable domain is GAGVSQSPRYKVAKRGQDVALRCDPISGHVSLFWYQQALGQGPEFLTYFQNEAQLDKSGLPSDRFFAERPEGSVSTLKIQRTQQEDSAVYLCASSLGQGVGSPLHFGNGTRLTVT.

This clone showed up just a few times. The read stops 3 residues short of the end of the CDR3; the missing end is completed from the germline J gene. The chain has TRBV2 and TRBJ1-5; D uncertain. Germline-derived CDR1 and CDR2 are SNHLY and FYNNEI. The CDR3 extends over 14 amino acids. Trimming took off 6 bases at V and 0 bases at J, with 9 bases between the two ends. The CDR3 bases that were read are TGTGCCAGCAGGGTACAGCCTAGCAATCAGCCC. This codes for CASRVQPSNQP. The whole CDR3 is CASRVQPSNQPQHF.

This clone was seen ten or more times. Coverage ceases 3 residues before the CDR3 finishes, and the germline J gene fills in the end. The J gene is TRBJ2-3, the V gene TRBV18; D perhaps matches TRBD1 (6 bases). The length of the CDR3 is 15 residues. Trimming took off 4 bases at V and 2 bases at J, with 13 bases between the two ends. Germline lookup yields CDR1 KGHSH and CDR2 LQKENI. The covered CDR3 bases are TGTGCCAGCTCACTGCGGCAGGGGCACACAGATACG. Protein: CASSLRQGHTDT. The full CDR3 is CASSLRQGHTDTQYF.

This clone was picked up many times. The sequenced fragment ends 3 residues before the CDR3 boundary, so the rest is inferred from the germline J gene. The V call is TRBV2, the J call TRBJ2-5; 7 bases agree with TRBD2. V gave up 5 bases and J gave up 2 bases; unmatched junction bases: 14. CDR1 is SNHLY, CDR2 FYNNEI, per germline. This CDR3 region has 17 residues. The CDR3 loop is CASSTLMGGTKQETQYF. CDR3 DNA, as far as it was read: TGTGCCAGCAGTACCCTTATGGGGGGGACGAAACAAGAGACC.

This clone counts as medium-sized. The read finishes 3 residues shy of the CDR3 end, and the germline J gene is used to complete it. The chain links TRBV2 to TRBJ2-2, with TRBD2 as a possible D gene (6 bases). The CDR3 loop spans 13 amino acids. Looked up from germline, CDR1 is SNHLY and CDR2 is FYNNEI. V was pared by 2 bases and J by 7 bases, with 8 bases between. The CDR3 DNA, read in part, is TGTGCCAGCAGTGAATGGGGGGACGGGGAG. This encodes CASSEWGDGE. The whole CDR3 sequence reads CASSEWGDGELFF.

This clone was detected ten times or more. Here the CDR3 reads CASREGQGGTEAFF. The covered CDR3 bases are TGTGCCAGCAGGGAGGGACAGGGGGGCACTGAA. V gene TRBV27 combines with J gene TRBJ1-1; TRBD1 agrees at 11 bases. Read sequence stops 3 residues before the CDR3 end, and the germline J gene provides the missing end. In germline, CDR1 is MNHEY, CDR2 SMNVEV (reference sequence). The CDR3 is 14 residues long. V lost 6 bases and J lost 4; bases outside the gene matches: 4.

This clone has ten or more counts. The CDR3 goes on 3 residues after the read ends, and that part is filled in from the germline J gene. The rearrangement links TRBV7-8 to TRBJ1-4; a weak D match, TRBD1 (6 bases). The CDR3 consists of 17 residues. V was clipped by 6 bases and J by 5 bases, with 22 bases between them. The germline CDR1 and CDR2 sequences are SGHVS and FQNEAQ. The CDR3 loop is CASSRGGPTVINEKLFF. The CDR3 bases that were read are TGTGCCAGCAGTCGGGGGGGGCCCACGGTTATCAATGAAAAA.

This clone has at least ten counts. The CDR3 end falls 3 residues outside the read, so it is completed with the germline J gene. This chain connects TRBV19 to TRBJ1-5; tentatively, D is TRBD1 (5 bases). Germline V gene sequence: CDR1 LNHDA, CDR2 SQIVND (reference sequence). Trimming took 6 bases from V and 2 from J, leaving 14 bases between them. This CDR3 comprises 15 residues. CDR3 DNA (partial): TGTGCCAGTAGCCTGTCAAGGGGCGGCAATCAGCCC. This codes for CASSLSRGGNQP. The full CDR3 sequence reads CASSLSRGGNQPQHF.

This clone has at least ten counts. Read sequence stops 3 residues before the CDR3 end, and the germline J gene provides the missing end. The chain couples TRBV7-2 to TRBJ1-1; 7 positions match TRBD1. Germline-derived CDR1 and CDR2 are SGHTA and FQGNSA. CDR3 size: 13 residues. Losses at the gene ends were 5 bases for V and 3 bases for J; bases not matched to a gene: 3. CDR3 sequence reads: CASSQTGYTEAFF. The CDR3 bases that were read are TGTGCCAGCAGCCAGACAGGGTACACTGAA. Supplemented by reference TRBV7-2 and TRBJ1-1, the full variable domain reads GAGVSQSPSNKVTEKGKDVELRCDPISGHTALYWYRQSLGQGLEFLIYFQGNSAPDKSGLPSDRFSAERTGGSVSTLTIQRTQQEDSAVYLCASSQTGYTEAFFGQGTRLTVV.

This clone was picked up a small number of times. The CDR3 end falls 3 residues outside the read, so it is completed with the germline J gene. V gene TRBV11-3 combines with J gene TRBJ2-1; 7 nucleotides agree with TRBD1. The CDR3 is 15 amino acids. V trimming: 4 bases; J trimming: 5 bases; junction bases outside the gene matches: 8. CDR1 and CDR2 from the germline V gene are SGHNT and YENEEA. The DNA read from the CDR3 is TGTGCCAGCAGCTCCCGGGACAGAGTTGACAATGAG. It specifies CASSSRDRVDNE. The complete CDR3 protein is CASSSRDRVDNEQFF.

This clone showed up many times. The read stops 3 residues short of the end of the CDR3; the missing end is completed from the germline J gene. V is TRBV18 and J is TRBJ2-1; TRBD2 aligns across 9 bases. Germline V gives CDR1 KGHSH, CDR2 LQKENI. With 0 bases clipped from V and 4 bases from J, the junction kept 4 bases outside the gene matches. This CDR3 has 16 residues. This CDR3 reads CASSPPGLAPYNEQFF. The DNA read from the CDR3 is TGTGCCAGCTCACCACCGGGACTAGCCCCTTACAATGAG.

This clone has ten or more counts. Coverage ceases 3 residues before the CDR3 finishes, and the germline J gene fills in the end. The gene calls are TRBV18 and TRBJ1-1; D uncertain. CDR3 length equals 15 residues. V was cut by 2 bases and J by 1 base, with 11 bases left in between. Germline assignment: CDR1 KGHSH and CDR2 LQKENI. The part of the CDR3 DNA that was read is TGTGCCAGCTCACCATCCCCGGCAGGGAACACTGAA. This codes for CASSPSPAGNTE. The whole CDR3 is CASSPSPAGNTEAFF. The whole variable domain, remainder taken from reference TRBV18 and TRBJ1-1, is NAGVMQNPRHLVRRRGQEARLRCSPMKGHSHVYWYRQLPEEGLKFMVYLQKENIIDESGMPKERFSAEFPKEGPSILRIQQVVRGDSAAYFCASSPSPAGNTEAFFGQGTRLTVV.